This is a list of T cell receptor beta chains from one sample in a study of blood T cell repertoires in COVID-19. Profiling relied on immunoSEQ multiplex PCR, and the TCRdb table lists in-frame clones only, not all of them. Of about 140,000 clones in the sample, around 88% are singletons; the top ten hold about 5%. The sequenced sample was peripheral blood. Receptors were obtained from a human donor in a cohort sampled during active COVID-19. CDR3s include the opening cysteine and the closing phenylalanine or tryptophan. The D gene is left open where the match is weak. Size tells how often a clone was seen (once, few, many) or the class of an expanded clone, and some rows leave it out.

>.|TRBJ1-2|TRBV6-2/TRBV6-3|13|.
CASSGGLNYGYTF
TGTGCCAGCAGCGGGGGACTTAACTATGGCTACACCTTC
>.|TRBJ2-7|TRBV2|13|.
CASTRASSYEQYF
TGTGCCAGCACCCGAGCGAGCTCCTACGAGCAGTACTTC
>.|TRBJ1-1|TRBV9|18|TRBD1
CASSVLPTGTEVNTEAFF
TGTGCCAGCAGCGTACTACCGACAGGGACGGAGGTGAACACTGAAGCTTTCTTT
>.|TRBJ1-2|TRBV19|16|TRBD1
CASGRGRQFSDYGYTF
TGTGCCAGTGGCAGGGGGCGCCAGTTCTCGGACTATGGCTACACCTTC
>.|TRBJ1-1|TRBV7-2|11|.
CASFFGLKAFF
TGTGCCAGCTTTTTCGGTCTAAAGGCTTTCTTT
>.|TRBJ2-2|TRBV3-1/TRBV3-2|13|.
CASSPVAAGELFF
TGTGCCAGCAGCCCCGTAGCGGCCGGGGAGCTGTTTTTT
>few|TRBJ2-6|TRBV30|18|.
CAFCLSPSDFLGANVLTF
TGTGCCTTCTGCCTGTCGCCCTCGGACTTTCTTGGGGCCAACGTCCTGACTTTC
>.|TRBJ2-7|TRBV27|15|TRBD1
CASSFDRGATYEQYF
TGTGCCAGCAGTTTCGACAGGGGGGCCACCTACGAGCAGTACTTC
>.|TRBJ2-7|TRBV6-6|14|TRBD1
CASSSSGGEVEQYF
TGTGCCAGCAGTTCTTCAGGGGGCGAGGTCGAGCAGTACTTC
>.|TRBJ2-7|TRBV6-5|13|.
CASTRPGVYEQYF
TGTGCCAGCACCCGTCCAGGGGTATACGAGCAGTACTTC
>.|TRBJ2-1|TRBV24-1|16|TRBD1
CATSATRDRGYNEQFF
TGTGCCACCAGTGCCACCCGGGACAGGGGCTACAATGAGCAGTTCTTC
>.|TRBJ2-7|TRBV7-9|13|.
CASSYYADYEQYF
TGTGCCAGCAGCTACTACGCAGACTACGAGCAGTACTTC
>.|TRBJ1-5|TRBV19|15|.
CASSDSRRFNQPQHF
TGTGCCAGTTCAGACAGCCGAAGATTTAATCAGCCCCAGCATTTT
>once|TRBJ1-2|TRBV19|16|TRBD1
CASSIRSGQGTEGYTF
TGTGCCAGTAGTATAAGGTCGGGACAGGGTACGGAAGGCTACACCTTC
>.|TRBJ2-5|TRBV19|13|.
CASSIQGLQTQYF
TGTGCCAGTAGTATCCAGGGGTTGCAGACCCAGTACTTC